These 10 T cell receptor beta chains were all obtained from the same sample, sequenced in a study of cytomegalovirus exposure and HLA in healthy donors. A multiplex PCR was run with 60 Vbeta primers and 13 Jbeta primers. TCRdb's table, derived via immunoSEQ multiplex PCR, lists solely in-frame clones and lacks some. The sample has about 91,000 clones; around 78% are singletons. Sequencing was carried out using PBMCs. The receptors originated from a male donor in good health and CMV-seropositive.

This clone was observed a handful of times. In DNA, the CDR3 is TGTGCCAGCAGCCATCCCGGGGTAGAACTGTTTTTT. As protein: CASSHPGVELFF. The chain couples TRBV5-4 to TRBJ1-4; no clear D. V was trimmed by 4 bases and J by 12 bases, leaving 13 bases between them. The germline V gene has CDR1 SGHNT and CDR2 YYREEE (reference sequence). The CDR3 runs to 12 residues.

The CDR3 loop reads CASTTTSGGAETQYF. CDR3 nucleotides: TGTGCCAGTACCACTACTAGCGGGGGGGCAGAGACCCAGTACTTC. The chain joins TRBV19 to TRBJ2-5; 13 nucleotides align to TRBD2. Germline V gives CDR1 LNHDA, CDR2 SQIVND (reference sequence). The V and J ends lost 7 bases and 4 bases, in that order; junction bases with no gene match: 6. This CDR3 is 15 amino acids long.

This chain connects TRBV19 to TRBJ2-3, with D possibly being TRBD1 (6 bases). Germline CDR1 and CDR2: LNHDA and SQIVND (reference sequence). The germline V and J ends were trimmed by 3 bases and 3 bases, with 16 bases remaining between them. This CDR3 spans 16 amino acids. CDR3 sequence reads: CASSIGAGAGTDTQYF. CDR3 coding DNA: TGTGCCAGTAGTATTGGGGCAGGGGCAGGTACAGATACGCAGTATTTT.

The J gene is TRBJ1-2, the V gene TRBV28; TRBD1 matches 8 bases. In germline, CDR1 is MDHEN, CDR2 SYDVKM. Trimming removed 5 bases from V and 4 bases from J; junction bases left unmatched: 6. The CDR3 sequence is 14 residues long. For the CDR3, the DNA is TGTGCCAGCAGTCTTACGGGGACAGGCTATGGCTACACCTTC. Amino acid sequence: CASSLTGTGYGYTF.

The chain links TRBV5-1 to TRBJ1-2; 7 nucleotides align to TRBD1. The germline gives CDR1 SGHRS, CDR2 YFSETQ. The CDR3 consists of 13 residues. J was trimmed by 3 bases and V by 2 bases; bases with no gene match: 1. CDR3 coding DNA: TGCGCCAGCAGCTTTGACAGGGACTATGGCTACACCTTC. This codes for CASSFDRDYGYTF.

This chain connects TRBV6-5 to TRBJ1-5; TRBD1 aligns across 9 bases. CDR3 length equals 15 residues. V trimming: 6 bases; J trimming: 2 bases; junction bases outside the gene matches: 5. Germline loops: CDR1 MNHEY, CDR2 SVGAGI. CDR3 sequence: CASREGQGGNQPQHF. The CDR3 DNA reads as TGTGCCAGCAGAGAGGGACAGGGCGGCAATCAGCCCCAGCATTTT.

J is TRBJ2-3 and V is TRBV2, with D possibly TRBD1 on 5 matching bases. CDR1 and CDR2 (germline): SNHLY, FYNNEI. CDR3 length equals 12 residues. V shed 2 bases and J shed 9 bases, with 9 bases lying between them. The CDR3 loop reads CASSELGVTQYF. In DNA, the CDR3 is TGTGCCAGCAGTGAATTAGGGGTCACGCAGTATTTT.

The chain uses TRBV30 and TRBJ1-5; 8 bases map to TRBD1. Germline trimming cut 0 bases from V and 10 bases from J; bases unmatched to any gene: 8. Germline values: CDR1 GTSNPN, CDR2 SVGIG (reference sequence). The CDR3 sequence is 14 residues long. The CDR3 nucleotides read TGTGCCTGGAGTGTAGGGCAGGGGGCTTTACCCCAGCATTTT. Translating it yields CAWSVGQGALPQHF. The variable domain in full, with the rest retrieved from reference TRBV30 and TRBJ1-5, is SQTIHQWPATLVQPVGSPLSLECTVEGTSNPNLYWYRQAAGRGLQLLFYSVGIGQISSEVPQNLSASRPQDRQFILSSKKLLLSDSGFYLCAWSVGQGALPQHFGDGTRLSIL.

The chain links TRBV11-2 to TRBJ1-1; no reliable D call. Germline CDR1 is SGHAT and CDR2 is FQNNGV. The CDR3 extends over 14 amino acids. V was shortened by 2 bases and J by 1 base, with 8 bases between the two germline ends. The CDR3 reads CASSLRWRNTEAFF. CDR3 DNA sequence: TGTGCCAGCAGCTTAAGGTGGAGGAACACTGAAGCTTTCTTT.

This clone has just one count. The chain is built from TRBV6-5 and TRBJ2-5, with 7 bases matching TRBD1. Germline CDR1 is MNHEY and CDR2 is SVGAGI. The CDR3 length is 14 residues. The V and J ends lost 6 bases and 2 bases, in that order; junction bases with no gene match: 6. CDR3 bases: TGTGCCAGCAGCAGGGACAGTGTACAAGAGACCCAGTACTTC. As protein: CASSRDSVQETQYF.